This T cell receptor (beta chain) was sequenced in a study of OX40 agonist ivuxolimab in advanced cancers. Broader study findings: Low normalized T-cell clonal expansion also characterized some of the nonresponders. In the 0.1 to 3.0 mg/kg range, CD4+ and CD8+ blood T cells had expanded clonally by week 6.

In regard to this clone: Its antigen is unidentified.

The germline V gene has CDR1 SGHAT and CDR2 FQNNGV. Deletions cut 1 base from V and 0 bases from J, with 7 bases between. The CDR3 is 15 amino acids. Generated by immunoSEQ multiplex PCR, the TCRdb table keeps only in-frame clones and is missing some. The sample gives approximately 100,000 clones, 80% to 90% of which show up once; approximately 0.8% is in the top ten. V usage is TRBV11-2 and J usage is TRBJ2-4; D uncertain. Sequenced here: CD4+ or CD8+ T cells sorted from blood, sampled in a trial of the OX40 agonist ivuxolimab. This sequence was found in an adult with an advanced solid tumor such as melanoma, head and neck, liver or kidney cancer. CDR3 sequence reads: CASSLVLVAKNIQYF. The DNA for the CDR3 is TGTGCCAGCAGCTTAGTATTGGTAGCCAAAAACATTCAGTACTTC.